The 32 T cell receptor beta chains reported below all come from one sample, sequenced in a study of blood T cell repertoires in COVID-19. Profiling relied on immunoSEQ multiplex PCR, and the TCRdb table lists in-frame clones only, not all of them. The sample comprises around 180,000 clones, about 88% of which are singletons, and roughly 2.8% rests with the top ten. The sequencing sample was made of peripheral blood. The receptor set was obtained from a woman aged 30 to 39 with active or convalescent COVID-19.

The rearrangement links TRBV7-9 to TRBJ1-2; 8 bases fit TRBD1. This CDR3 has 14 amino acids. The J segment lost 8 bases and the V segment lost 4 bases, leaving 9 bases of the junction unmatched. Germline CDR1 reads SEHNR; CDR2 reads FQNEAQ (reference sequence). The CDR3 region is CASSSFRGRIGYTF. CDR3 bases: TGTGCCAGCAGCTCCTTCAGGGGGCGCATCGGCTACACCTTC. The variable domain in full, with the rest retrieved from reference TRBV7-9 and TRBJ1-2, is DTGVSQNPRHKITKRGQNVTFRCDPISEHNRLYWYRQTLGQGPEFLTYFQNEAQLEKSRLLSDRFSAERPKGSFSTLEIQRTEQGDSAMYLCASSSFRGRIGYTFGSGTRLTVV.

The chain is built from TRBV28 and TRBJ2-4; 8 nucleotides line up with TRBD2. The germline gives CDR1 MDHEN, CDR2 SYDVKM. With 1 base clipped from V and 0 bases from J, the junction kept 5 bases outside the gene matches. The CDR3 covers 17 residues. CDR3 in amino acids: CASSLLSGSGAKNIQYF. The CDR3 DNA sequence: TGTGCCAGCAGTTTATTGAGCGGGAGCGGAGCCAAAAACATTCAGTACTTC.

In its sample, this clone was seen a few times. This chain links TRBV9 with TRBJ2-5, with 8 bases fitting TRBD2. Germline trimming cut 0 bases from V and 1 base from J; bases unmatched to any gene: 5. CDR3 length equals 16 residues. Germline CDR1 SGDLS, CDR2 YYNGEE. The CDR3 region has the DNA TGTGCCAGCAGCGTAGGGAATAGCGGGGCCCAAGAGACCCAGTACTTC. Amino acid sequence: CASSVGNSGAQETQYF.

This clone was recorded once. This sample also contains other DNA sequences that code for the same CDR3. The J gene is TRBJ1-1, the V gene TRBV5-1; D unclear. Per germline, CDR1 SGHRS and CDR2 YFSETQ. The V gene lost 0 bases and the J gene lost 1 base, with 7 bases spanning the gap. This CDR3 comprises 14 residues. For the CDR3, the DNA is TGCGCCAGCAGCTTGGACGGAGGGAACACTGAAGCTTTCTTT. It is translated as CASSLDGGNTEAFF.

The chain joins TRBV11-2 to TRBJ2-3; 9 positions match TRBD1. The V gene end was trimmed by 5 bases and the J gene end by 0 bases; junction bases not matched to a gene: 9. This CDR3 has 17 amino acids. Germline CDR1 and CDR2: SGHAT and FQNNGV. CDR3 nucleotide sequence: TGTGCCAGCAGCGTCGAGACAGGGGGGATTAGCACAGATACGCAGTATTTT. Encoded protein: CASSVETGGISTDTQYF.

The chain carries TRBV11-3 and TRBJ1-2; D not certain. The CDR3 contains 14 residues. The germline gives CDR1 SGHNT, CDR2 YENEEA. Trimming shortened V by 5 bases and J by 5 bases, and 15 bases separated the two germline ends. The chain's CDR3 is CASSPGSTSYGYTF. The CDR3 nucleotides read TGTGCCAGCAGCCCCGGGTCTACATCATATGGCTACACCTTC.

The chain combines TRBV5-4 with TRBJ1-6; no reliable D call. Germline assignment: CDR1 SGHNT and CDR2 YYREEE (reference sequence). The V end was cut by 2 bases, the J end by 3 bases, with 12 bases between. This CDR3 has 16 residues. The CDR3 DNA sequence: TGTGCCAGCAGCTTAGACTCCCGGGACTATAATTCACCCCTCCACTTT. Protein: CASSLDSRDYNSPLHF.

The V and J genes are TRBV5-1 and TRBJ2-4; 7 nucleotides agree with TRBD2. Germline V gene data show CDR1 as SGHRS and CDR2 as YFSETQ. V trimming: 5 bases; J trimming: 2 bases; junction bases outside the gene matches: 7. The CDR3 has 15 amino acids. For the CDR3, the DNA is TGCGCCAGCAGAGCGTTGGGAGGGACCAAAAACATTCAGTACTTC. Translated: CASRALGGTKNIQYF.

As regards this clone: Other DNA sequences in the sample encode the same CDR3. This chain connects TRBV27 to TRBJ1-2; the match to TRBD1 covers 8 bases. Germline V gene lookup returns CDR1 MNHEY and CDR2 SMNVEV (reference sequence). J gave up 4 bases and V 5 bases, and 0 bases lay outside the gene matches. The CDR3 spans 12 residues. The CDR3 region is CASSGQGYGYTF. The CDR3 DNA follows: TGTGCCAGCAGTGGACAGGGCTATGGCTACACCTTC.

The gene calls are TRBV24-1 and TRBJ1-5, with no clear D. Trimming took off 3 bases at V and 1 base at J, with 6 bases between the two ends. The length of the CDR3 is 14 residues. CDR1 is KGHDR, CDR2 SFDVKD, per germline. The CDR3 bases are TGTGCCACCAGTGATGCCGGGAGCAATCAGCCCCAGCATTTT. This sequence encodes CATSDAGSNQPQHF.

This sequence joins TRBV24-1 and TRBJ1-2; weak D call: TRBD1 (5 bases). Germline V gene lookup returns CDR1 KGHDR and CDR2 SFDVKD. Between the trimmed V and J ends, which lost 3 bases and 1 base, there was a span of 20 bases. The CDR3 consists of 18 residues. The CDR3 loop reads CATSDLVFRGRVNYGYTF. CDR3 coding DNA: TGTGCCACCAGTGATCTTGTGTTTAGGGGCAGGGTTAACTATGGCTACACCTTC.

This rearrangement joins TRBV29-1 to TRBJ2-1, with unresolved D. V was trimmed by 3 bases and J by 7 bases, leaving 7 bases between them. CDR1 is SQVTM, CDR2 ANQGSEA, per germline. The CDR3 runs 11 residues. DNA of the CDR3: TGCAGCGTTGATCTCCTAAATGAGCAGTTCTTC. This sequence encodes CSVDLLNEQFF.

This chain links TRBV5-6 with TRBJ1-1, with D possibly matching TRBD1 (5 bases). This CDR3 has 15 amino acids. V lost 0 bases, J lost 11 bases, and 20 bases lay in between. The germline gives CDR1 SGHDT, CDR2 YYEEEE. The CDR3 nucleotides are TGTGCCAGCAGCTTGGATTTGGCAGGGAGGATAGCCGCTTTCTTT. It codes for CASSLDLAGRIAAFF.

This clone showed up just once. The chain is built from TRBV5-1 and TRBJ1-3, with 10 positions matching TRBD1. Germline V lookup: CDR1 SGHRS, CDR2 YFSETQ. With V trimmed by 0 bases and J by 2 bases, 2 bases remained unmatched. CDR3 length: 16 amino acids. The CDR3 DNA reads TGCGCCAGCAGCTTGGTGACAGGGGGCGCTGGAAACACCATATATTTT. Translated, it gives CASSLVTGGAGNTIYF.

V and J are TRBV19 and TRBJ2-1; perhaps TRBD1 as D (6 bases). Per the germline V gene, CDR1 is LNHDA and CDR2 is SQIVND (reference sequence). The V gene lost 6 bases and the J gene lost 0 bases, with 12 bases spanning the gap. CDR3 length: 15 residues. The CDR3 coding sequence is TGTGCCAGTAGCCTCGACAGGAGCTCCTACAATGAGCAGTTCTTC. It is translated as CASSLDRSSYNEQFF.

V is TRBV15 and J is TRBJ2-5; D ambiguous. Trimming took off 0 bases at V and 4 bases at J, with 3 bases between the two ends. This CDR3 has 12 amino acids. CDR1 and CDR2 from the germline V gene are LNHNV and YYDKDF (reference sequence). CDR3 in amino acids: CATSRDVETQYF. DNA for the CDR3: TGTGCCACCAGCAGAGACGTAGAGACCCAGTACTTC.

V and J are TRBV18 and TRBJ2-7; TRBD2 matches at 12 bases. This CDR3 comprises 17 residues. Germline CDR1 and CDR2: KGHSH and LQKENI. Trimming removed 2 bases from V and 5 bases from J; junction bases left unmatched: 10. DNA of the CDR3: TGTGCCAGCTCACCATTTCGGACTAGCGGGATGACCCACGAGCAGTACTTC. It encodes CASSPFRTSGMTHEQYF. Supplemented by reference TRBV18 and TRBJ2-7, the full variable domain reads NAGVMQNPRHLVRRRGQEARLRCSPMKGHSHVYWYRQLPEEGLKFMVYLQKENIIDESGMPKERFSAEFPKEGPSILRIQQVVRGDSAAYFCASSPFRTSGMTHEQYFGPGTRLTVT.

This chain connects TRBV27 to TRBJ1-4; D is uncertain. The germline gives CDR1 MNHEY, CDR2 SMNVEV (reference sequence). This CDR3 is 16 amino acids long. Trimming removed 5 bases from V and 4 bases from J, with 17 bases in between. This CDR3 is CASSPLRRSVNEKLFF. CDR3 nucleotide sequence: TGTGCCAGCAGTCCCCTGAGAAGGAGCGTTAATGAAAAACTGTTTTTT.

This clone appeared once. The rearrangement links TRBV5-1 to TRBJ2-4; a weak D match, TRBD2 (6 bases). Trimming left V 6 bases short and J 0 bases short, with 10 bases between. The CDR3 extends over 14 amino acids. Germline loops: CDR1 SGHRS, CDR2 YFSETQ. The CDR3 loop reads CASTLGGAKNIQYF. CDR3 DNA: TGCGCCAGCACATTGGGGGGAGCCAAAAACATTCAGTACTTC.

This chain connects TRBV5-1 to TRBJ2-2, with 7 nucleotides matching TRBD1. The CDR3 runs to 15 residues. Germline CDR1 and CDR2: SGHRS and YFSETQ. With V trimmed by 3 bases and J by 3 bases, 5 bases remained unmatched. The CDR3 region has the DNA TGCGCCAGCAGCTCGGGACAGCGAGACACCGGGGAGCTGTTTTTT. Translating it yields CASSSGQRDTGELFF.

This chain uses TRBV29-1 with TRBJ2-2; 9 nucleotides match TRBD1. Germline lookup yields CDR1 SQVTM and CDR2 ANQGSEA. This CDR3 has 14 amino acids. CDR3 residues: CSYTGGASTGELFF. The CDR3 DNA sequence: TGCAGTTACACAGGGGGCGCAAGCACCGGGGAGCTGTTTTTT.

The V and J genes are TRBV3-1 (or the pseudogene TRBV3-2) and TRBJ1-4; no reliable D call. Germline assignment: CDR1 LGHDT and CDR2 YNNKEL (reference sequence). This CDR3 region has 16 residues. V was shortened by 0 bases and J by 8 bases, with 16 bases between the two germline ends. CDR3: CASSQDGSLGGEKLFF. The CDR3 coding sequence is TGTGCCAGCAGCCAAGATGGGTCACTTGGAGGCGAAAAACTGTTTTTT.

V gene TRBV19 combines with J gene TRBJ1-2; 8 bases are shared with TRBD1. Germline values: CDR1 LNHDA, CDR2 SQIVND (reference sequence). The CDR3 totals 17 residues. With V trimmed by 3 bases and J by 2 bases, 11 bases remained unmatched. CDR3 sequence reads: CASSISLDRGGNYGYTF. Written as DNA, the CDR3 is TGTGCCAGTAGTATCTCTCTTGACAGGGGCGGGAACTATGGCTACACCTTC.

V is TRBV18 and J is TRBJ2-7; D is undetermined. V was cut by 3 bases and J by 3 bases, with 9 bases left in between. The CDR3 is made up of 13 amino acids. Germline V CDR1 and CDR2: KGHSH, LQKENI. The DNA for the CDR3 is TGTGCCAGCTCACCCCAGGATGACTACGAGCAGTACTTC. Amino acids: CASSPQDDYEQYF.

This clone was counted only a few times. This chain connects TRBV2 to TRBJ1-1; D is ambiguous. This CDR3 has 13 amino acids. CDR1 and CDR2 (germline): SNHLY, FYNNEI. V lost 7 bases and J lost 4, with 13 bases in between. The DNA of the CDR3 is TGTGCCAGCAAGGAGTATACGGTCACTGAAGCTTTCTTT. Its protein product is CASKEYTVTEAFF. The full variable domain, rest sourced from reference TRBV2 and TRBJ1-1, is EPEVTQTPSHQVTQMGQEVILRCVPISNHLYFYWYRQILGQKVEFLVSFYNNEISEKSEIFDDQFSVERPDGSNFTLKIRSTKLEDSAMYFCASKEYTVTEAFFGQGTRLTVV.

The chain couples TRBV27 to TRBJ1-1, with 7 bases lining up with TRBD1. With V trimmed by 3 bases and J by 7 bases, 8 bases remained unmatched. This CDR3 has 14 amino acids. The germline CDR1 and CDR2 sequences are MNHEY and SMNVEV (reference sequence). CDR3 coding DNA: TGTGCCAGCAGTTTGGGCAGGGGGGAAATTGAAGCTTTCTTT. Translating it yields CASSLGRGEIEAFF.

V usage is TRBV28 and J usage is TRBJ1-2; D might be TRBD1 (5 bases). The V end lost 8 bases, the J end lost 7 bases, and 17 bases lay between the germline ends. The CDR3 spans 13 residues. Germline loops: CDR1 MDHEN, CDR2 SYDVKM. CDR3 residues: CASRPRGNSGYTF. The CDR3 DNA reads TGTGCCAGCCGCCCCCGGGGGAATAGTGGCTACACCTTC.

This chain uses TRBV6-5 with TRBJ1-2; D call uncertain. This CDR3 region has 13 residues. Germline V gene sequence: CDR1 MNHEY, CDR2 SVGAGI. V was shortened by 5 bases and J by 3 bases, with 10 bases between the two germline ends. The DNA for the CDR3 is TGTGCCAGCAGTCTCGCAGAACACTATGGCTACACCTTC. Translated, it gives CASSLAEHYGYTF.

The V call is TRBV28, the J call TRBJ1-2, with 7 bases fitting TRBD1. V shed 6 bases, J shed 7 bases, and the junction held 8 bases outside the gene matches. The CDR3 length is 13 residues. CDR1 is MDHEN, CDR2 SYDVKM, per germline. The CDR3 DNA follows: TGTGCCAGCAGACTAGACAGGGCGGGTGGCTACACCTTC. This codes for CASRLDRAGGYTF.

This chain uses TRBV7-9 with TRBJ2-7; 10 positions match TRBD1. Unmatched junction bases numbered 8, after V lost 5 bases and J lost 4 bases. The CDR3 spans 15 residues. Per germline, CDR1 SEHNR and CDR2 FQNEAQ (reference sequence). The CDR3 is CASSRLGTGEYEQYF. DNA for the CDR3: TGTGCCAGCAGCCGCCTCGGGACAGGGGAGTACGAGCAGTACTTC.

Remarks on this clone: One end of the junction does not line up with germline, which may come from a read error. This chain joins TRBV6-5 and TRBJ2-4; D is perhaps TRBD1 (5 bases). Germline V gives CDR1 MNHEY, CDR2 SVGAGI. The CDR3 has 11 amino acids. CDR3 loop: CASIYLGEEYF. Written as DNA, the CDR3 is TGTGCCAGCATTTACTTAGGGGAAGAGTACTTC.

This clone was counted a few times. CDR3 residues: CASSPDTNTEAFF. CDR3 coding DNA: TGCGCCAGCAGCCCCGACACTAACACTGAAGCTTTCTTT. The chain has TRBV5-1 and TRBJ1-1; D uncertain. The CDR3 contains 13 residues. V was cut by 4 bases and J by 2 bases, with 9 bases left in between. In germline, CDR1 is SGHRS, CDR2 YFSETQ.